This T cell receptor beta chain was sequenced during a study of T cell responses to AZD1222 COVID-19 vaccine. Profiled with immunoSEQ multiplex PCR; TCRdb holds only in-frame clones, not every one. Of around 140,000 clones in the sample, 93% were seen once. Comment on this clone: What it recognizes is unknown.

Study-level points and caveats: Spike-specific TCR repertoires showed rising breadth and depth after two AZD1222 doses. White British ancestry dominated among donors, who included more females, and clonal diversity was possibly underestimated.

The germline V gene encodes CDR1 LNHDA and CDR2 SQIVND (reference sequence). CDR3 length: 15 amino acids. V dropped 5 bases and J dropped 5; count of bases not matched to a gene: 12. This sequence joins TRBV19 and TRBJ2-7, with TRBD1 identical over 7 bases. The TCR comes from an adult in good health. The sequences come from peripheral blood, collected on day 0 of AZD1222 vaccination. CDR3: CASSARRQGGDEQYF. The CDR3 region has the DNA TGTGCCAGTAGTGCACGCAGACAGGGCGGAGACGAGCAGTACTTC.